This paragraph covers one T cell receptor beta chain sequence. Germline and junction disagree at one end, which may indicate a read error. The sample is drawn from a study of metastatic and nonmetastatic thyroid tumors. Original processing notes: The study's classifier, a distant-metastasis tool for papillary thyroid cancer, was built using CDR3 differences across clinicopathological groups. TCRdb re-called the PCR reads with MiXCR. TCRdb's processing, not the study's, gives the V and J calls here. The table has about 40,000 clones, approximately 13% seen once. No treatment of any kind had been given to any patient before thyroid surgery. Germline V CDR1 and CDR2: MNHNS, SASEGT. The CDR3 spans 14 residues.

This TCR was recovered from a female donor with papillary thyroid cancer or a benign thyroid nodule (not recorded which). Some clones in this sample may be carry-over from other donors' samples. Sequenced material: blood. The genes are TRBV6-1 and TRBJ1-1; TRBD1 matches 7 bases. CDR3 DNA: TGTGCCAGCAGGAAGGGGGCGCGGAACACTGAAGCTTTATTT. Encoded protein: CASRKGARNTEALF.